This T cell receptor (beta chain) was documented in a study of blood T cell repertoires in COVID-19. The wider study: Sites in the United States, Italy and Spain provided acute and convalescent COVID-19 samples. Sample material is recorded as cDNA or gDNA derived from T cells, B-cell-depleted T cells, or PBMCs.

CDR1 and CDR2 (germline): MNHEY, SVGAGI. The CDR3 is 15 residues long. Trimming pared 6 bases from V and 1 base from J, leaving 15 bases between. In the original workflow: Scientists estimated how many nucleated cells there were by amplifying reference gene primers. Clones were sequenced by immunoSEQ multiplex PCR, and TCRdb holds only the in-frame ones, with some missing. That table supplies the V and J calls and clone size; D and trimming were determined from the DNA. In the table there are a few hundred thousand clones, 88% of which are singletons. V usage is TRBV6-5 and J usage is TRBJ1-1; D perhaps matches TRBD1 (6 bases). This receptor was taken from a woman in her thirties with acute or convalescent COVID-19. The sample taken for sequencing was peripheral blood. In DNA form, the CDR3 reads TGTGCCAGCAGCTGGGGCGCACAGGGGAACACTGAAGCTTTCTTT. Translating gives CASSWGAQGNTEAFF.